The present T cell receptor (beta chain) was sequenced within a study of CD8+ T cells in alopecia areata. The germline V gene has CDR1 SGHRS and CDR2 YFSETQ. Trimming pared 6 bases from V and 2 bases from J, leaving 14 bases between. The CDR3 spans 15 residues. Sample treatment: oral pan-JAK inhibitor, 5-10 mg twice daily. Study-level results: Clonality in lesional scalp, especially alopecia totalis/universalis, exceeded that of normal scalp.

As the sequencing template, cDNA was produced by extracting RNA and reverse transcribing it. Generated by immunoSEQ multiplex PCR, the TCRdb table keeps only in-frame clones and is missing some. Among some 190,000 clones, around three fifths were seen once, and the ten largest hold 1.3%. This clone was recorded at least ten times. What it recognizes is unknown. This receptor was obtained from a human donor with alopecia areata. Sequenced here: CD4+ T cells sorted from blood, sampled between weeks 47 and 50, from a patient treated with tofacitinib. J is TRBJ2-2 and V is TRBV5-1; D uncertain. CDR3 in amino acids: CASKSVSGNTGELFF. The CDR3 region has the DNA TGCGCCAGCAAATCTGTGTCAGGAAACACCGGGGAGCTGTTTTTT. Using reference TRBV5-1 and TRBJ2-2 for the parts outside the CDR3, the full variable domain is KAGVTQTPRYLIKTRGQQVTLSCSPISGHRSVSWYQQTPGQGLQFLFEYFSETQRNKGNFPGRFSGRQFSNSRSEMNVSTLELGDSALYLCASKSVSGNTGELFFGEGSRLTVL.